This TCR beta chain was sequenced for a study of blood T cell repertoires in COVID-19. Overall study: Collection of acute and convalescent COVID-19 samples took place in the United States, Italy and Spain. The cDNA or gDNA used as material had been derived from T cells, B-cell-depleted T cells, or PBMCs.

The germline V gene encodes CDR1 ENHRY and CDR2 SYGVKD. The V end lost 2 bases, the J end lost 4 bases, and 8 bases lay between the germline ends. There are 14 residues in the CDR3. Original data processing: The assay estimated nucleated cells by amplifying reference gene primers. Sequencing was performed with immunoSEQ multiplex PCR; in TCRdb, only in-frame clones are kept and a portion is missing. V, J and clone size are taken as reported in that table, and D and trimming were inferred from the DNA itself. Of a few hundred thousand clones listed, 70% to 90% were seen once; the top ten hold about 4.1%.

The clonotype originates from a man aged 45-60 years with acute or convalescent COVID-19. Source material: peripheral blood. The rearrangement uses TRBV10-3 and TRBJ1-4; TRBD1 is a possible D gene (5 bases). The chain's CDR3 is CAISEADSNEKLFF. The CDR3 DNA follows: TGTGCCATCAGTGAGGCCGACAGTAATGAAAAACTGTTTTTT.